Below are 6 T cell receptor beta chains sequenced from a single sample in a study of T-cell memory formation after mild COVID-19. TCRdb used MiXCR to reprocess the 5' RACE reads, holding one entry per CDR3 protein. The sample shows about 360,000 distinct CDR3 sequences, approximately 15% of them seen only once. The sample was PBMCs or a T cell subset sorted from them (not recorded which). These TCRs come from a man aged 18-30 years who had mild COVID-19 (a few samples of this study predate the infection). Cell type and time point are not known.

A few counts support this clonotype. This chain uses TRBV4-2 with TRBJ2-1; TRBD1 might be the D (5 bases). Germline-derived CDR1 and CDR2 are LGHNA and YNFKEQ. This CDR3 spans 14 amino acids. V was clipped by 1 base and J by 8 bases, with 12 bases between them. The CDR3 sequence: CASSQGQGSYEQFF. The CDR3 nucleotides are TGTGCCAGCAGCCAAGGGCAGGGAAGTTATGAGCAGTTCTTC.

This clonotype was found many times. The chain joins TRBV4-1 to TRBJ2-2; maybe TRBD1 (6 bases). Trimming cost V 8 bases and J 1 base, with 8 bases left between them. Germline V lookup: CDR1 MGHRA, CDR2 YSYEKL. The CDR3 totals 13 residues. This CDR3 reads CASGGQNTGELFF. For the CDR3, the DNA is TGCGCCAGCGGGGGACAGAACACCGGGGAGCTGTTTTTT.

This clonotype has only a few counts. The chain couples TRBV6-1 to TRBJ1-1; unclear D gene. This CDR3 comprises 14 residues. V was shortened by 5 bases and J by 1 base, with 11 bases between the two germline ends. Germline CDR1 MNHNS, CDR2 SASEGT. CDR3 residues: CASSPTSGNTEAFF. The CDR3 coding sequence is TGTGCCAGCAGTCCGACATCGGGGAACACTGAAGCTTTCTTT.

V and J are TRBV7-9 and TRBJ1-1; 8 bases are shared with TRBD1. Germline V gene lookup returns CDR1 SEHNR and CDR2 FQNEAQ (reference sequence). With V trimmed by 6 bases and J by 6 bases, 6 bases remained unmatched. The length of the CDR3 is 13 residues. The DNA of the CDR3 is TGTGCCAGCAGTTGGACAGGGCTCTCTGAAGCTTTCTTT. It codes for CASSWTGLSEAFF.

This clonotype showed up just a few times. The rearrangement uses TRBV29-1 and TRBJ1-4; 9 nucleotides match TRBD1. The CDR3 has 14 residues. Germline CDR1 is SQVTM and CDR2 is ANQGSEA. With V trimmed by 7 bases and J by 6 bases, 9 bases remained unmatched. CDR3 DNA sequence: TGCAGCGGCCGGGGACAGGGCCCCTATGAAAAACTGTTTTTT. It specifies CSGRGQGPYEKLFF.

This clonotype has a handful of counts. This chain's CDR3 is CASSFHLRDREAGELFF. CDR3 nucleotides: TGTGCCAGCAGTTTCCACCTCCGGGACAGGGAAGCCGGGGAGCTGTTTTTT. The V and J genes are TRBV12-3 or TRBV12-4 and TRBJ2-2, with TRBD1 matching 9 bases. V gave up 3 bases and J gave up 6 bases; unmatched junction bases: 11. CDR3 length: 17 amino acids.